This T cell receptor beta chain derives from a study of T cells after yellow fever vaccination (dated by TCRdb to about 2019). With regard to the full study: The SMART-Seq v4 Ultra Low Input RNA kit was used to prepare libraries from fractions with low cell numbers. Two healthy male donors, one aged 18 to 29 and one aged 30 to 40 years, made up the cohort. Bulk TCR alpha and beta repertoires were sequenced longitudinally to track T-cell clones before and after primary and booster YFV17D yellow fever vaccination. Blood was collected at multiple timepoints before and after primary and secondary immunization, and bulk PBMC replicates and cell subsets were isolated.

The sample's treatment or condition label, in plain terms: live attenuated yellow fever vaccine strain. Two biological replicates of bulk PBMCs were collected at each blood-draw timepoint. PBMCs were isolated from peripheral blood using a standard Ficoll-Paque protocol. TriZol was used to extract RNA from bulk PBMCs, CD4 and CD8 fractions, and dextramer-positive and dextramer-negative fractions. TCR cDNA was made using 5'RACE template switching, a step that added a universal primer site and unique molecular identifiers. cDNA synthesis was primed from both the TCR alpha and TCR beta constant segments. Libraries were amplified in two PCR steps, with sample barcodes and sequencing adapters added in the second step. Sequencing of libraries was done on Illumina HiSeq 2500 (2x100 bp) or NovaSeq (2x150 bp). The source study handled its data this way. MIGEC was used to demultiplex reads and collapse the reads into UMI consensus sequences, and MiXCR was used for V(D)J alignment. Using edgeR on replicate PBMC samples, clonotypes were called vaccine-responding if FDR was below 0.01 and the log2 fold change was above 5 up to day 15. Each bulk clonotype was labeled CD4 or CD8 based on which sequenced repertoire, CD4 or CD8, contained the clonotype at higher abundance. TCRdb cleaned the public reads at Q25 with fastp, built clones with MiXCR and kept in-frame beta chains. Rows matching on CDR3 protein sequence are summarized as one entry with the most common DNA and genes. The V and J calls, along with clone size, are taken from TCRdb and not from the paper's own processing. The table for this sample lists about 630,000 distinct CDR3 sequences; around an eighth of them were counted only once. The biggest ten clones account for just under 15% of the sample.

Inclusive of the bounding cysteine and phenylalanine, the CDR3 is 18 residues long. The kept DNA is CDR3 alone, 54 bases in frame from the first base. Broader findings and caveats from the paper: After the booster, most of the clones that had expanded following primary vaccination were detected again (just under 97% of CD4 and around 90% of CD8), which suggests that memory was broadly maintained. FACS-sorted repertoires could contain abundant contaminating clonotypes from the bulk population, so computational filtering was required. A small share of clonotypes was detected in both CD4 and CD8 compartments, with the overlap likely arising from convergent recombination. The study included only two donors, which limits how far the findings can be generalized. Compared with the primary T-cell response, the secondary T-cell response was faster but weaker, reaching its peak on day 5 rather than on day 15.

This clonotype showed up just once. Its cognate antigen has yet to be identified. One end of the junction is discordant with germline, which a read error may explain. This receptor chain uses TRBV12-3 or TRBV12-4 and TRBJ2-1, and 13 junctional nucleotides match TRBD2. Sequences were derived from PBMCs, sampled on the day of the yellow fever booster vaccination. This TCR derives from a man younger than 45 who received the YFV17D yellow fever vaccine. The DNA sequence follows: TGTGCCTGCAGTTTAATACTAGCGGGAGGGCGGGCCGACAATGAGCAGTTCTTC. It encodes CACSLILAGGRADNEQFF.